The clone carrying this T cell receptor beta chain was picked up one time. As yet, its antigen is unknown. Sequenced by immunoSEQ multiplex PCR; TCRdb stores in-frame clones only, minus some. The repertoire includes around 130,000 clones, 86% of them detected once, and around 8.2% sits in the top ten. No infections or other immune events were documented during collection. This entry comes from a study of identifying expanded T cells in peripheral blood. General study points: Approximately two-week clone count variance significantly increased as total template count grew.

The receptor's source is a person aged 18 to 70 in good health. Sequencing used blood.

DNA of the CDR3: TGTGCCAGTAGTTTTCGAGAGACCCAGTACTTC. Protein sequence: CASSFRETQYF. The chain recombines TRBV19 with TRBJ2-5; D not resolved. Germline V gene data show CDR1 as LNHDA and CDR2 as SQIVND (reference sequence). V was pared by 5 bases and J by 4 bases, with 5 bases between. There are 11 residues in the CDR3.